Listed here are 30 T cell receptor beta chains from one sample, sequenced in a study of PD-1 blockade in classical Hodgkin lymphoma. Time point given: newly diagnosed, previously untreated cHL patient sample. Generated by immunoSEQ multiplex PCR, the TCRdb table keeps only in-frame clones and is missing some. Among roughly 70,000 clones listed, roughly 93% were seen once. The sample consisted of peripheral blood mononuclear cells (PBMCs). The receptors derive from a human donor with classical Hodgkin lymphoma.

V usage is TRBV28 and J usage is TRBJ2-2; 8 nucleotides line up with TRBD2. CDR1 is MDHEN, CDR2 SYDVKM, per germline. V lost 8 bases, J lost 5 bases, and 4 bases stayed unmatched. CDR3 length equals 13 residues. CDR3 sequence (DNA): TGTGCCAGCCGTCGGGAGGGGACCGGGGAGCTGTTTTTT. This codes for CASRREGTGELFF.

The J gene is TRBJ1-2, the V gene TRBV14, with 7 bases aligning to TRBD1. Germline V gene lookup returns CDR1 SGHDN and CDR2 FVKESK. The V and J ends lost 3 bases and 8 bases, in that order; junction bases with no gene match: 9. This CDR3 has 14 amino acids. CDR3 DNA: TGTGCCAGCAGCCAGCAGGGGGGCGGGTACGGCTACACCTTC. Translation gives CASSQQGGGYGYTF.

The rearrangement uses TRBV5-1 and TRBJ2-1, with TRBD2 identical over 9 bases. Germline CDR1 and CDR2: SGHRS and YFSETQ. There are 17 residues in the CDR3. V shed 0 bases, J shed 2 bases, and the junction held 6 bases outside the gene matches. The CDR3 sequence is CASSLGASGVAYNEQFF. The CDR3 DNA sequence: TGCGCCAGCAGCTTGGGGGCTAGCGGGGTTGCCTACAATGAGCAGTTCTTC.

V gene TRBV4-2 combines with J gene TRBJ1-4; weak D call: TRBD1 (5 bases). This CDR3 is 18 amino acids long. The V end was cut by 4 bases, the J end by 7 bases, with 25 bases between. From germline, CDR1 is LGHNA and CDR2 YNFKEQ. CDR3 region: CASSLQRGTNSGGEKLFF. In nucleotides, the CDR3 is TGTGCCAGCAGCCTTCAACGGGGGACGAACTCCGGGGGTGAAAAACTGTTTTTT.

This sequence joins TRBV15 and TRBJ1-1; perhaps TRBD1 as D (5 bases). The germline V and J ends were trimmed by 5 bases and 6 bases, with 13 bases remaining between them. This CDR3 region has 13 residues. Germline values: CDR1 LNHNV, CDR2 YYDKDF (reference sequence). CDR3 in amino acids: CATSASGYAEAFF. In DNA form, the CDR3 reads TGTGCCACCAGCGCATCAGGGTATGCTGAAGCTTTCTTT.

The rearrangement links TRBV7-2 to TRBJ2-3; 7 bases are shared with TRBD1. The germline CDR1 and CDR2 sequences are SGHTA and FQGNSA. The CDR3 length is 15 residues. Trimming cost V 3 bases and J 1 base; bases outside gene matches: 4. This CDR3 is CASSFTGVGTDTQYF. The CDR3 coding sequence is TGTGCCAGCAGCTTTACAGGGGTCGGCACAGATACGCAGTATTTT.

The chain links TRBV7-2 to TRBJ1-1; D remains ambiguous. CDR1 and CDR2 from the germline V gene are SGHTA and FQGNSA. Deletions cut 1 base from V and 2 bases from J, with 14 bases between. CDR3 size: 16 residues. The CDR3 DNA follows: TGTGCCAGCAGCTTAGGGTGGTTACGGCAAAACACTGAAGCTTTCTTT. It encodes CASSLGWLRQNTEAFF.

This clone showed up just once. V is TRBV19 and J is TRBJ1-2; the D is unclear. Trimming took 3 bases from V and 2 from J, leaving 13 bases between them. CDR1 and CDR2 from the germline V gene are LNHDA and SQIVND (reference sequence). The CDR3 has 15 amino acids. The CDR3 is CASSISILGNYGYTF. DNA for the CDR3: TGTGCCAGTAGTATTTCTATCCTCGGCAACTATGGCTACACCTTC. The full variable domain, completed using reference TRBV19 and TRBJ1-2, is DGGITQSPKYLFRKEGQNVTLSCEQNLNHDAMYWYRQDPGQGLRLIYYSQIVNDFQKGDIAEGYSVSREKKESFPLTVTSAQKNPTAFYLCASSISILGNYGYTFGSGTRLTVV.

This CDR3 is CASSLQNTPFLNTEAFF. CDR3 nucleotide sequence: TGTGCCAGCAGTCTCCAGAACACCCCATTTTTGAACACTGAAGCTTTCTTT. The chain uses TRBV11-2 and TRBJ1-1; D is unclear. The CDR3 sequence is 17 residues long. CDR1 SGHAT and CDR2 FQNNGV come from the germline V gene. V dropped 6 bases and J dropped 0 bases, with 20 bases sitting between them.

This clone was seen only once. The J gene is TRBJ2-7, the V gene TRBV14, with a possible D match to TRBD2 (6 bases). Germline CDR1 SGHDN, CDR2 FVKESK. Between the trimmed V and J ends, which lost 4 bases and 8 bases, there was a span of 15 bases. This CDR3 has 13 amino acids. CDR3 region: CASSLNRGDKQYF. The DNA of the CDR3 is TGTGCCAGCAGCCTTAACCGCGGGGATAAGCAGTACTTC.

The chain carries TRBV28 and TRBJ2-6; the D is unclear. CDR1 MDHEN and CDR2 SYDVKM come from the germline V gene. CDR3 length: 14 amino acids. The ends were cut back, 7 bases at V and 0 bases at J, with 7 bases in the middle. The DNA of the CDR3 is TGTGCCAGCATCGGCGTCTCTGGGGCCAACGTCCTGACTTTC. Its translation is CASIGVSGANVLTF. Variable domain in full (rest from reference TRBV28 and TRBJ2-6): DVKVTQSSRYLVKRTGEKVFLECVQDMDHENMFWYRQDPGLGLRLIYFSYDVKMKEKGDIPEGYSVSREKKERFSLILESASTNQTSMYLCASIGVSGANVLTFGAGSRLTVL.

The chain employs TRBV10-3 and TRBJ2-7; 8 bases fit TRBD1. V lost 6 bases, J lost 2 bases, and 3 bases stayed unmatched. Germline values: CDR1 ENHRY, CDR2 SYGVKD. The CDR3 has 13 amino acids. CDR3 sequence (DNA): TGTGCCATCAGAGACAGGGGCCCCTACGAGCAGTACTTC. It is translated as CAIRDRGPYEQYF.

The genes are TRBV6-4 and TRBJ2-1; 7 nucleotides match TRBD2. With 5 bases clipped from V and 4 bases from J, the junction kept 20 bases outside the gene matches. Germline CDR1 is MRHNA and CDR2 is SNTAGT. This CDR3 is 19 amino acids long. CDR3 DNA sequence: TGTGCCAGCAGTTGTATAGGAGCGGGACCAATCAAAGCATACAATGAGCAGTTCTTC. Its protein product is CASSCIGAGPIKAYNEQFF.

V and J are TRBV14 and TRBJ2-5; D unresolved. V was cut by 4 bases and J by 3 bases, with 9 bases left in between. Germline V CDR1 and CDR2: SGHDN, FVKESK. CDR3 length: 13 residues. This CDR3 reads CASSLQLEETQYF. As DNA, the CDR3 is TGTGCCAGCAGCCTCCAACTCGAAGAGACCCAGTACTTC.

The rearrangement uses TRBV6-1 and TRBJ1-3, with D maybe TRBD1 (6 bases). Germline assignment: CDR1 MNHNS and CDR2 SASEGT. Trimming stripped 6 bases from V and 2 bases from J, with 14 bases between. CDR3 length: 15 amino acids. The CDR3 coding sequence is TGTGCCAGCAGCGCAGAAGGGGGACCTGGAAACACCATATATTTT. Protein: CASSAEGGPGNTIYF.

The chain employs TRBV6-6 and TRBJ1-6, with D unresolved. CDR3 size: 12 residues. The germline CDR1 and CDR2 sequences are MNHNY and SVGAGI (reference sequence). Trimming shortened V by 8 bases and J by 6 bases, and 8 bases separated the two germline ends. In DNA, the CDR3 is TGTGCCAGCGGCGTTAGTAATTCACCCCTCCACTTT. Its translation: CASGVSNSPLHF.

This chain uses TRBV5-6 with TRBJ1-2; D gene uncertain. CDR3 length equals 14 residues. V dropped 4 bases and J dropped 5 bases, with 15 bases sitting between them. Germline CDR1 reads SGHDT; CDR2 reads YYEEEE. The DNA for the CDR3 is TGTGCCAGCAGCCTTTTCCCAGTGGGGTATGGCTACACCTTC. This gives the protein CASSLFPVGYGYTF.

The rearrangement links TRBV7-9 to TRBJ2-3; no clear D gene. Trimming left V 1 base short and J 0 bases short, with 5 bases between. This CDR3 spans 14 amino acids. Germline assignment: CDR1 SEHNR and CDR2 FQNEAQ (reference sequence). The CDR3 DNA follows: TGTGCCAGCAGCTTAGGGTCTAGCACAGATACGCAGTATTTT. Amino acid sequence: CASSLGSSTDTQYF.

J is TRBJ1-3 and V is TRBV4-1; TRBD1 matches at 9 bases. Germline trimming cut 4 bases from V and 3 bases from J; bases unmatched to any gene: 7. From germline, CDR1 is MGHRA and CDR2 YSYEKL. The CDR3 has 16 residues. The CDR3 DNA is TGCGCCAGCAGCCCACCGGGACAGGGTTTTGGAAACACCATATATTTT. Protein: CASSPPGQGFGNTIYF.

The chain recombines TRBV15 with TRBJ2-7; possible D gene TRBD2, 6 bases. CDR1 and CDR2 from the germline V gene are LNHNV and YYDKDF (reference sequence). The CDR3 loop spans 12 amino acids. The V end was cut by 4 bases, the J end by 6 bases, with 10 bases between. CDR3 sequence (DNA): TGTGCCACCAGCATTCTCGGGGGCGAGCAGTACTTC. The encoded protein is CATSILGGEQYF.

The chain links TRBV29-1 to TRBJ1-1; possibly TRBD1 for D (5 bases). The V gene's germline CDR1 is SQVTM and CDR2 ANQGSEA. Trimming removed 5 bases from V and 4 bases from J, with 17 bases in between. This CDR3 comprises 14 residues. CDR3 region: CSVRGDVSGTEAFF. CDR3 DNA: TGCAGCGTTCGAGGGGATGTGTCGGGCACTGAAGCTTTCTTT.

DNA of the CDR3: TGTGCCACCAAATACAGAAGTGAAGGCTCACCCCTCCACTTT. Its protein product is CATKYRSEGSPLHF. The chain is built from TRBV27 and TRBJ1-6, with no clear D. Between the trimmed V and J ends, which lost 10 bases and 10 bases, there was a span of 20 bases. This CDR3 contains 14 residues. The germline V gene encodes CDR1 MNHEY and CDR2 SMNVEV (reference sequence).

The V and J genes are TRBV6-1 and TRBJ2-3; D is unclear. V lost 6 bases and J lost 2, with 12 bases in between. Germline V gene lookup returns CDR1 MNHNS and CDR2 SASEGT. The CDR3 runs to 14 residues. CDR3 sequence (DNA): TGTGCCAGCAGAAGTTACAGCTTCACAGATACGCAGTATTTT. Translation gives CASRSYSFTDTQYF.

The CDR3 nucleotides read TGTGCCAGCAGTGTCAGAGCGGGGGGCCAAGAGACCCAGTACTTC. Amino acid sequence: CASSVRAGGQETQYF. The V gene is TRBV6-4, the J gene TRBJ2-5; 9 bases match TRBD2. V was pared by 4 bases and J by 1 base, with 4 bases of the junction left unmatched. The CDR3 consists of 15 residues. The V gene's germline CDR1 is MRHNA and CDR2 SNTAGT.

The chain combines TRBV7-2 with TRBJ1-6, with D unresolved. Per germline, CDR1 SGHTA and CDR2 FQGNSA. This CDR3 has 13 residues. Trimming shortened V by 2 bases and J by 9 bases, and 8 bases separated the two germline ends. The CDR3 sequence is CASSLRNISPLHF. The CDR3 DNA sequence: TGTGCCAGCAGCTTAAGGAATATTTCACCCCTCCACTTT.

CDR3 amino acids: CASSLGGRQGASEAFF. The CDR3 DNA sequence: TGTGCCAGCAGCTTAGGGGGAAGACAGGGGGCTAGTGAAGCTTTCTTT. The V and J genes are TRBV7-8 and TRBJ1-1; 10 positions match TRBD1. Germline CDR1 is SGHVS and CDR2 is FQNEAQ. V shed 1 base, J shed 7 bases, and the junction held 9 bases outside the gene matches. The CDR3 covers 16 residues. The full variable domain, its missing parts supplied by reference TRBV7-8 and TRBJ1-1, is GAGVSQSPRYKVAKRGQDVALRCDPISGHVSLFWYQQALGQGPEFLTYFQNEAQLDKSGLPSDRFFAERPEGSVSTLKIQRTQQEDSAVYLCASSLGGRQGASEAFFGQGTRLTVV.

CDR3 in amino acids: CASSRGGLPQEQYF. CDR3 coding DNA: TGTGCCAGCAGTCGCGGGGGACTTCCACAAGAGCAGTACTTC. The V gene is TRBV2, the J gene TRBJ2-7; 7 positions agree with TRBD2. CDR1 is SNHLY and CDR2 is FYNNEI in the germline V gene. J lost 7 bases, V lost 5 bases, and 11 bases had no gene match. The CDR3 consists of 14 residues.

The chain links TRBV9 to TRBJ2-7; the match to TRBD1 covers 7 bases. Looked up from germline, CDR1 is SGDLS and CDR2 is YYNGEE. V was clipped by 3 bases and J by 3 bases; unmatched bases: 9. CDR3 length: 15 amino acids. The CDR3 loop is CASSGGTAPGYEQYF. DNA of the CDR3: TGTGCCAGCAGCGGGGGGACAGCTCCAGGCTACGAGCAGTACTTC.

This chain joins TRBV21-1 and TRBJ1-6; TRBD1, the table's D call, was not compared with the DNA. TRBV21-1 is an annotated pseudogene. The CDR3 totals 15 residues. The CDR3 sequence is CASSFGTGGSSPLHF. The CDR3 nucleotides read TGTGCCAGCAGCTTCGGGACAGGTGGGAGTTCACCCCTCCACTTT.

The V gene is TRBV2, the J gene TRBJ1-2, with a weak D call TRBD1 (6 bases). This CDR3 has 13 residues. Germline V gene sequence: CDR1 SNHLY, CDR2 FYNNEI. Deletions cut 4 bases from V and 5 bases from J, with 11 bases between. The CDR3 DNA is TGTGCCAGCAGTGTAGAAACAGGGTATGGCTACACCTTC. Its translation: CASSVETGYGYTF.